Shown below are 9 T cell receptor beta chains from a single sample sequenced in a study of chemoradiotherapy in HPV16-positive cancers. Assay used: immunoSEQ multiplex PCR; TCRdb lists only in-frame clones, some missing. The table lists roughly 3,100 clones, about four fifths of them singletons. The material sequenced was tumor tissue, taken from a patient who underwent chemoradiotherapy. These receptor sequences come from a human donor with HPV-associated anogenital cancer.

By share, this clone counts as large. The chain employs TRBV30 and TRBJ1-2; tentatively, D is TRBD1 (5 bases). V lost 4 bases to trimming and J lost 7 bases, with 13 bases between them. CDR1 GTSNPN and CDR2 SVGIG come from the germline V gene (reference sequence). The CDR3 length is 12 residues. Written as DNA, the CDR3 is TGTGCCTGGATGGTTGGAGGGGCTGGCTACACCTTC. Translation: CAWMVGGAGYTF.

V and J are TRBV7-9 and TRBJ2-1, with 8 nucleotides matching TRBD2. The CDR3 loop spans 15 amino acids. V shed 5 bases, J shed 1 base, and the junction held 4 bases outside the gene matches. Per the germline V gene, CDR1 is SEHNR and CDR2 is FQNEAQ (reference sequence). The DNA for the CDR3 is TGTGCCAGCAGCATAACTAGCGGATCCTACAATGAGCAGTTCTTC. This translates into CASSITSGSYNEQFF.

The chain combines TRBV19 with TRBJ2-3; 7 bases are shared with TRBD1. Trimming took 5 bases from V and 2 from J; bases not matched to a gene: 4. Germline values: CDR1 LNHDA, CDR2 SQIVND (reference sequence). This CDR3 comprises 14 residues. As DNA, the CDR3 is TGTGCCAGTAGTGGGGGACAGTTCACAGATACGCAGTATTTT. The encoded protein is CASSGGQFTDTQYF.

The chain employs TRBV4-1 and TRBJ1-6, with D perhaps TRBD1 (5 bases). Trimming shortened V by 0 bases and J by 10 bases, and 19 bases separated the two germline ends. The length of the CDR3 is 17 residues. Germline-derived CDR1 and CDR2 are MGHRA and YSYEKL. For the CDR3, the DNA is TGCGCCAGCAGCCAAGATCCTGGGCAGGGAGTAGGCTCACCCCTCCACTTT. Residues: CASSQDPGQGVGSPLHF.

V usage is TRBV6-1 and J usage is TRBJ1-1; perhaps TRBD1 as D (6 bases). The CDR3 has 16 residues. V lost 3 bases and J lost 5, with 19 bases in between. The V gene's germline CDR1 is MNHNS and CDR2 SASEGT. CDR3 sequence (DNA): TGTGCCAGCAGTGACCCTGGGACGAGGGGGGGGACTGAAGCTTTCTTT. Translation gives CASSDPGTRGGTEAFF.

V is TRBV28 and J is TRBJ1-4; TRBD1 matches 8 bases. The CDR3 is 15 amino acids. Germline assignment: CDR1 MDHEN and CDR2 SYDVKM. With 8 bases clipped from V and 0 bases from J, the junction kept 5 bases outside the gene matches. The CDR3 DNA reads TGTGCCAGCGGGGACAGGAGTACAACTAATGAAAAACTGTTTTTT. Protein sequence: CASGDRSTTNEKLFF.

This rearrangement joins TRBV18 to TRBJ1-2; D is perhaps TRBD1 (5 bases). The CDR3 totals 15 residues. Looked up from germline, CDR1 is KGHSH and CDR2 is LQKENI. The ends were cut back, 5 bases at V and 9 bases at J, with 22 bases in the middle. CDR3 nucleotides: TGTGCCAGCTCAACCCACCAGGGAGCCCGTAGCAGCTACACCTTC. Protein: CASSTHQGARSSYTF.

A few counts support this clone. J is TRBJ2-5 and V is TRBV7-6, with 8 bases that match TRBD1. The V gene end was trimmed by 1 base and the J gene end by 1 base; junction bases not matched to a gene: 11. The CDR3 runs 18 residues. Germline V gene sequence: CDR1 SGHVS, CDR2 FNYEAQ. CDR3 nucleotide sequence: TGTGCCAGCAGCTTAGACTCCCGACAGGGGATCCTCCAAGAGACCCAGTACTTC. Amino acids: CASSLDSRQGILQETQYF. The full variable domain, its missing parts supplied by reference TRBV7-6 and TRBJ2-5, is GAGVSQSPRYKVTKRGQDVALRCDPISGHVSLYWYRQALGQGPEFLTYFNYEAQQDKSGLPNDRFSAERPEGSISTLTIQRTEQRDSAMYRCASSLDSRQGILQETQYFGPGTRLLVL.

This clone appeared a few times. The CDR3 DNA is TGTGCCAGCAGTGATACAGGGAAATTAGAGGGCTACACCTTC. Protein: CASSDTGKLEGYTF. The chain is built from TRBV27 and TRBJ1-2; D might be TRBD1 (6 bases). Germline V gene lookup returns CDR1 MNHEY and CDR2 SMNVEV (reference sequence). The CDR3 is made up of 14 amino acids. Trimming took off 5 bases at V and 8 bases at J, with 18 bases between the two ends.